These T cell receptor beta chains were read from a single sample in a study of shared clonotypes between healthy human individuals. Here immunoSEQ multiplex PCR was the method, and the copy in TCRdb shows in-frame clones only, minus some. The profile shows about 730,000 clones, roughly 72% of them singletons. The sample was memory CD4+ T cells sorted from blood. These receptors came from a woman aged 25 to 39 in good health. Both conserved end residues are trimmed from each CDR3.

J gene | V gene | CDR3 protein
TRBJ2-1 | TRBV9 | ASSVVTGGNEQF
TRBJ2-7 | TRBV7-2 | ASSLQGASYEQY
TRBJ1-2 | TRBV11-2 | ASSQGPTGELNYGYT
TRBJ1-1 | TRBV19 | ASSIDPNRVNTEAF
TRBJ2-7 | TRBV7-9 | ASSPRQGTYSEQY
TRBJ2-7 | TRBV5-6 | ASLQDGGYEQY
TRBJ2-1 | TRBV19 | ASSLNSGTGGRPEQF
TRBJ2-3 | TRBV2 | ASSDRRHPDTQY
TRBJ2-1 | TRBV4-1 | ASSPRFLADYNEQF
TRBJ2-1 | TRBV6-1 | ASSERVVGTHEQF
TRBJ2-7 | TRBV25-1 | ASSVPKKGTGGLYEQY
TRBJ1-1 | TRBV7-3 | ASSLGKGRTEAF
TRBJ2-1 | TRBV27 | ASNKYNEQF
TRBJ2-3 | TRBV7-2 | ASSPRASGVGADTQY
TRBJ2-5 | TRBV5-8 | ASRESGRATETQY
TRBJ2-1 | TRBV29-1 | SVEGQIPYNEQF
TRBJ1-4 | TRBV4-1 | ASSQGKGLNEKLF
TRBJ1-3 | TRBV30 | AWRGSGGNTIY
TRBJ2-1 | TRBV5-6 | ASSRVGYNEQF
TRBJ1-3 | TRBV18 | ASSLYRDRVSGNTIY
TRBJ2-7 | TRBV18 | ASSPRLDYEQY
TRBJ1-5 | TRBV4-1 | ASSQDGQNQPQH
TRBJ2-4 | TRBV19 | ATAGAGNIQY